This record covers a single TCR beta chain. The specificity of this receptor is unknown. No quality values exist for individual bases; no much larger clone is one base distant. Flow cytometry had shown CD8+CD57+ cell expansion in the patients selected for sequencing. Severe acquired aplastic anemia was diagnosed in all patients according to International Study of Aplastic Anemia and Agranulocytosis and Camitta criteria. No therapy had been received by the patients at the time of blood sampling. The study deep-sequenced TCR repertoires of sorted CD4+ and CD8+ blood T cells from severe aplastic anemia patients and healthy subjects. In the USA, patient enrollment took place under clinicaltrials.gov protocols 00001620, 01623167, 00001397, 00071045, 00081523 and 00961064. Ficoll-Paque density gradient centrifugation was used to isolate peripheral blood mononuclear cells. Before DNA extraction, CD4+ and CD8+ T cells were sorted by FACS or by magnetic beads.

Profiling of TCR beta VDJ combinations and CDR3 sequences used genomic DNA as the template. An Illumina HiSeq 2000 was used for TCR repertoire sequencing. Concerning the study's data processing: TRBV/TRBJ rearrangement plots, CDR3 size and DJ length profiles, and Simpson's diversity index were used to evaluate the repertoires. Whichever DNA sequence was most abundant in the deep sequencing data was defined as the immunodominant clone. CDR3 amino acid sequences were screened for sharing across subjects and were compared with published repertoires and the VDJdb database. TCRdb reran the public reads through fastp at Q25 and MiXCR, keeping productive beta chains. Rows are combined by CDR3 protein, so each entry shows the most common genes and DNA. These V and J calls are TCRdb output, not the study's own analysis. This sample holds around 150,000 distinct CDR3 sequences; roughly 43% were observed only once. In total, the top ten clones hold about 2.6% of the sample.

The data belong to a study of CD8+CD57+ T cells in acquired aplastic anemia (dated by TCRdb to between 2017 and 2018). A note on the overall study: Extracted DNA from sorted CD4+ and CD8+ cells averaged approximately 3 ug, ranging from roughly 0.17 to 30 ug. CD8+CD57+ expansion was defined as a frequency above the mean frequency observed in healthy subjects. The study at large found these results: Between patients and healthy controls, no significant difference in CD8+ Simpson's diversity was found (P=0.060). About 28 CD8+ CDR3 sequences were found in both patients and controls but appeared to be highly expressed in patients and within the immunodominant clones of the patients.

Per the germline V gene (reference sequence), LNHNV is the CDR1 and YYDKDF is the CDR2. From the cysteine through the phenylalanine, the CDR3 covers 15 amino acids. Of all the DNA, just the CDR3 is kept, 45 bases in frame from base 1. V trim: 2 bases; J trim: 6 bases; unmatched bases: 10. The sequence links TRBV15 to TRBJ2-7; 7 bases in between match TRBD1. This receptor was taken from a human donor with aplastic anemia. Source material: sorted CD4+, CD8+, or CD8+CD57+ T cells (not recorded which) from PBMCs. The encoded CDR3 is CATSRSDRVFGEQYF. The nucleotides read TGTGCCACCAGCAGATCCGACAGGGTTTTTGGCGAGCAGTACTTC.